This entry is about one T cell receptor beta chain. Amplification of TCR beta CDR3 regions used RNA as the template. HTBI primers were employed in a first-round RT-PCR of the TCR CDR3. TCRdb reprocessed the multiplex PCR reads via MiXCR and lists one record per CDR3 protein. The repertoire holds around 720,000 distinct CDR3 sequences, with 35% as singletons. Graves' hyperthyroidism showing no ophthalmopathy progression within 18 months was considered stable. Uncontrolled infection, other autoimmune disease, pregnancy or lactation disqualified patients from enrolment. The germline CDR1 and CDR2 sequences are MGHRA and YSYEKL. V lost 4 bases and J lost 7, with 20 bases in between. The CDR3 extends over 15 amino acids. These data are taken from a study of T cells in Graves' hyperthyroidism and ophthalmopathy. Background on the study: Staff took peripheral blood when the initial diagnosis was made, before any treatment began.

This sequence joins TRBV4-1 and TRBJ2-7; TRBD1 might be the D (7 bases). The receptor comes from a middle-aged woman with Graves' hyperthyroidism. The material sequenced was blood. DNA for the CDR3: TGCGCCAGCAGCCCCCAGGGATGGACAGGAGGGGAGCAGTACTTC. Protein product: CASSPQGWTGGEQYF.